This TCR beta chain was identified during a study of blood T cell repertoires in COVID-19. Clones were read by immunoSEQ multiplex PCR, and TCRdb kept only the in-frame ones, dropping some. The data contain more than 85,000 clones, approximately 72% of them seen just once; the ten biggest clones take up approximately 19%. The CDR3 sequence is 14 residues long. The ends lost 7 bases at V and 5 bases at J; junction bases unmatched: 8. The V gene's germline CDR1 is SEHNR and CDR2 FQNEAQ (reference sequence). The sample comprised peripheral blood. This sequence originates from a woman aged 70-85 years with acute or convalescent COVID-19. This rearrangement joins TRBV7-9 to TRBJ2-1; TRBD1 aligns across 7 bases. The CDR3 spells CASTKGDRNNEQFF. The CDR3 DNA reads as TGTGCCAGCACCAAAGGGGACAGAAACAATGAGCAGTTCTTC.